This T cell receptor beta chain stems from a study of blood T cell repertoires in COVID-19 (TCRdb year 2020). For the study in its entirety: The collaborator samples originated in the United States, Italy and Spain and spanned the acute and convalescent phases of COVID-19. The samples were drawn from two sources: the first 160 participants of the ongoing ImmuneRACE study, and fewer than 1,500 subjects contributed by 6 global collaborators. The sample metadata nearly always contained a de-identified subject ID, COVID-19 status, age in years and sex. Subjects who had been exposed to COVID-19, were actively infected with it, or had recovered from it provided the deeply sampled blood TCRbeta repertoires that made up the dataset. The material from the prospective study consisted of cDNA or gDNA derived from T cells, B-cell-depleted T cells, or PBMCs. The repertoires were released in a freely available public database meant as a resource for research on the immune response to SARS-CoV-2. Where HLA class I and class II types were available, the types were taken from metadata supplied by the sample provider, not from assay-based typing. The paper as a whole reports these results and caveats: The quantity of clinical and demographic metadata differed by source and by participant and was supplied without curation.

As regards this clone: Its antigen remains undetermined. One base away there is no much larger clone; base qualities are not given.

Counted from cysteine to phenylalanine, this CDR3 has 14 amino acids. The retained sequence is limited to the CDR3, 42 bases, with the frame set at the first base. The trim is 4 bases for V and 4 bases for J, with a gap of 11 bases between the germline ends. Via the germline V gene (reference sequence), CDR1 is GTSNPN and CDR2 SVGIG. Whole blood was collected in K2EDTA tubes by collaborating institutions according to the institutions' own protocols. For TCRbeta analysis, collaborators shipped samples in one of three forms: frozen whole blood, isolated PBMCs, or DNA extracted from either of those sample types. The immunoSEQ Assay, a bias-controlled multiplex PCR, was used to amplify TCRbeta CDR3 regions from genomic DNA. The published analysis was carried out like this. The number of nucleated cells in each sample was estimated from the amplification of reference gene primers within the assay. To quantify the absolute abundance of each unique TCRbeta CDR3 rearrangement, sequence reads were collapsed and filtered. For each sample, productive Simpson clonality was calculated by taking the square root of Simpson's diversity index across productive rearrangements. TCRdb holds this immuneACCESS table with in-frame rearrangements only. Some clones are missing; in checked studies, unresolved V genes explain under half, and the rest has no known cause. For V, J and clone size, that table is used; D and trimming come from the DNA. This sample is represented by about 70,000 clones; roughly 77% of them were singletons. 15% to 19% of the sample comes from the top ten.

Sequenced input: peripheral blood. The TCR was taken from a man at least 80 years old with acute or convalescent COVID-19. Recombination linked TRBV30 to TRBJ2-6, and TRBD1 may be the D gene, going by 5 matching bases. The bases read TGTGCCTGGAAGGCAGGGTCAGGGGCCAACGTCCTGACTTTC. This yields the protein CAWKAGSGANVLTF.